One sample yielded the 19 T cell receptor beta chains listed below, sequenced in a study of T cells expressing NK-cell markers. TCRdb reprocessed the 5' RACE reads; each CDR3 protein has one entry and no DNA is given. This repertoire comprises some 390,000 distinct CDR3 sequences; its ten largest clones make up roughly a tenth. Specimen: blood T cells: a sorted CD56 or NKG2C T cell subset, CD4+ or CD8+ T cells, or bulk PBMC T cells (not recorded which). The receptors here all came from a woman aged 45-65 years in good health.

V gene TRBV6-5 combines with J gene TRBJ2-2; TCRdb outputs TRBD2, but without DNA this stays unchecked. CDR3 size: 15 residues. Germline assignment: CDR1 MNHEY and CDR2 SVGAGI. CDR3 region: CASQDGGFNTGELFF.

J is TRBJ2-3 and V is TRBV9; TCRdb's assignment of TRBD1 cannot be checked, as there is no DNA. This CDR3 has 15 residues. In germline, CDR1 is SGDLS, CDR2 YYNGEE. The chain's CDR3 is CASSGTGHSTDTQYF.

The chain is built from TRBV3-1 and TRBJ2-1; TCRdb calls TRBD2, which cannot be checked without DNA. The CDR3 is 14 amino acids. CDR1 is LGHDT and CDR2 is YNNKEL in the germline V gene (reference sequence). CDR3 residues: CASSQLREGTEQFF.

The chain employs TRBV5-4 and TRBJ2-1; TCRdb names TRBD2, which stays unverified in the absence of DNA. The CDR3 is 13 amino acids. Germline-derived CDR1 and CDR2 are SGHNT and YYREEE (reference sequence). This CDR3 reads CASRDGLPNEQFF. Filled out from reference TRBV5-4 and TRBJ2-1, the complete variable domain reads ETGVTQSPTHLIKTRGQQVTLRCSSQSGHNTVSWYQQALGQGPQFIFQYYREEENGRGNFPPRFSGLQFPNYSSELNVNALELDDSALYLCASRDGLPNEQFFGPGTRLTVL.

The V call is TRBV7-9, the J call TRBJ2-3; TCRdb picks TRBD2, but there is no DNA to check that call. Looked up from germline, CDR1 is SEHNR and CDR2 is FQNEAQ (reference sequence). The CDR3 is made up of 18 amino acids. The CDR3 sequence: CASSLAGLAGRSTDTQYF.

The chain carries TRBV4-1 and TRBJ2-1; TCRdb's D call, TRBD2, is unchecked because there is no DNA. There are 17 residues in the CDR3. CDR1 is MGHRA, CDR2 YSYEKL, per germline. This CDR3 is CASSLGLARALYNEQFF.

V and J are TRBV2 and TRBJ2-7; TCRdb gives TRBD2 as the D gene, but with no DNA this cannot be confirmed. This CDR3 is 15 amino acids long. CDR1 is SNHLY and CDR2 is FYNNEI in the germline V gene. CDR3 in amino acids: CASSEAGGYADSQYF.

The chain combines TRBV12-3 or TRBV12-4 with TRBJ2-1; TCRdb gives TRBD1 as the D gene, but with no DNA this cannot be confirmed. The CDR3 is 15 residues long. CDR3 amino acids: CASSMGQGALNEQFF.

V is TRBV20-1 and J is TRBJ2-3; TCRdb proposes TRBD1, but this gene call is untestable without DNA. CDR3 size: 14 residues. Looked up from germline, CDR1 is DFQATT and CDR2 is SNEGSKA (reference sequence). CDR3 loop: CSARRPGSTDTQYF.

The gene calls are TRBV28 and TRBJ1-2. This CDR3 has 15 residues. Per the germline V gene, CDR1 is MDHEN and CDR2 is SYDVKM. CDR3 in amino acids: CASSLFMDRAYGYTF.

This chain links TRBV12-3 or TRBV12-4 with TRBJ2-1; TCRdb reports TRBD2, a call that lacks DNA to check it against. There are 14 residues in the CDR3. Here the CDR3 reads CASSLRLAGVEQFF.

The chain is built from TRBV25-1 and TRBJ2-5; checking the TCRdb D call of TRBD1 is not possible without DNA. Germline CDR1 MGHDK, CDR2 SYGVNS. There are 15 residues in the CDR3. The CDR3 here is CASRGTGQGQETQYF.

V is TRBV7-8 and J is TRBJ2-2. Germline assignment: CDR1 SGHVS and CDR2 FQNEAQ. The CDR3 is 14 amino acids. This chain's CDR3 is CASSLAYGTGELFF.

The chain employs TRBV7-9 and TRBJ2-3. The CDR3 consists of 15 residues. Per germline, CDR1 SEHNR and CDR2 FQNEAQ (reference sequence). CDR3 in amino acids: CASSLSDSSTDTQYF.

This chain connects TRBV10-3 to TRBJ2-7; TCRdb's D call, TRBD2, is unchecked because there is no DNA. Germline CDR1 reads ENHRY; CDR2 reads SYGVKD. The CDR3 has 15 residues. Here the CDR3 reads CAIRETSGTTYEQYF.

The chain combines TRBV5-4 with TRBJ1-4; the TCRdb call, TRBD1, lacks DNA for checking. This CDR3 region has 16 residues. The germline CDR1 and CDR2 sequences are SGHNT and YYREEE (reference sequence). The CDR3 region is CASSLGSRTGNEKLFF.

The chain carries TRBV20-1 and TRBJ2-7; the D call from TCRdb, TRBD1, cannot be confirmed without DNA. Germline lookup yields CDR1 DFQATT and CDR2 SNEGSKA (reference sequence). CDR3 size: 14 residues. CDR3 sequence: CSAKAPGQSYEQYF.

The V gene is TRBV7-9, the J gene TRBJ1-5; TCRdb's D call, TRBD1, is unchecked because there is no DNA. The germline CDR1 and CDR2 sequences are SEHNR and FQNEAQ (reference sequence). This CDR3 is 15 amino acids long. CDR3 loop: CASSLGDRVVQPQHF.

The chain employs TRBV6-2 or TRBV6-3 and TRBJ2-7; TCRdb's D call, TRBD1, is unchecked because there is no DNA. Per the germline V gene, CDR1 is MNHEY and CDR2 is SVGEGT. The length of the CDR3 is 17 residues. The CDR3 sequence: CASSYSMGPLDAYEQYF.